The sequence of this T cell receptor beta chain was determined in a study of T cells after yellow fever vaccination. This clonotype has a count of ten or more. Its antigen is undetermined. TCRdb re-analysed the 5' RACE reads in MiXCR, keeping a single row per CDR3 protein. The data hold approximately 120,000 distinct CDR3 sequences, with around 7.4% observed a single time. Study-level findings and limits: The CD4 compartment and the CD8 compartment contained a small share of clonotypes in common.

The sequence came from a man aged 18-30 years who received the YFV17D yellow fever vaccine. Source: CD4+ T cells sorted from PBMCs, taken less than 11 days after the first yellow fever vaccination.

CDR3 residues: CASSQEVGVTDTQYF. Written as DNA, the CDR3 is TGTGCCAGCAGCCAAGAGGTTGGGGTCACAGATACGCAGTATTTT. The genes are TRBV3-1 and TRBJ2-3, with unresolved D. The germline V and J ends were trimmed by 0 bases and 2 bases, with 9 bases remaining between them. Germline loops: CDR1 LGHDT, CDR2 YNNKEL (reference sequence). This CDR3 spans 15 amino acids.